These 29 T cell receptor beta chains were all obtained from the same sample, sequenced in a study of control samples from healthy donors and cancer patients. Some clones are missing from TCRdb's copy, which holds only in-frame ones; the method was immunoSEQ multiplex PCR. Of 140,000 to 150,000 clones in the sample, 80% to 95% were seen once. The material sequenced was blood. The source of these receptors is a young man in good health.

The CDR3, as DNA: TGTGCCAGCAGCCCTCGGACAGGGGAAAGCAAAGCTTTCTTT. It yields the protein CASSPRTGESKAFF. The genes are TRBV11-2 and TRBJ1-1, with 9 positions matching TRBD1. There are 14 residues in the CDR3. J gave up 9 bases and V 5 bases, and 10 bases lay outside the gene matches. Germline CDR1 reads SGHAT; CDR2 reads FQNNGV. Based on the CDR3 plus reference TRBV11-2 and TRBJ1-1, the full variable domain is EAGVAQSPRYKIIEKRQSVAFWCNPISGHATLYWYQQILGQGPKLLIQFQNNGVVDDSQLPKDRFSAERLKGVDSTLKIQPAKLEDSAVYLCASSPRTGESKAFFGQGTRLTVV.

This chain joins TRBV27 and TRBJ1-5; possible D gene TRBD1, 5 bases. CDR3 length: 15 amino acids. Trimming took off 0 bases at V and 7 bases at J, with 13 bases between the two ends. Looked up from germline, CDR1 is MNHEY and CDR2 is SMNVEV (reference sequence). This chain's CDR3 is CASSLSLGGEQPQHF. CDR3 bases: TGTGCCAGCAGTTTATCGCTTGGAGGGGAACAGCCCCAGCATTTT.

V and J are TRBV7-8 and TRBJ2-3; TRBD2 aligns across 8 bases. Germline CDR1 SGHVS, CDR2 FQNEAQ. The CDR3 extends over 18 amino acids. The V segment lost 5 bases and the J segment 2 bases; nucleotides outside the gene matches: 15. The CDR3 sequence is CASSNTVTSARDTDTQYF. The CDR3 coding sequence is TGTGCCAGCAGCAACACCGTGACTAGCGCCCGCGACACAGATACGCAGTATTTT.

J is TRBJ2-3 and V is TRBV29-1; no clear D gene. This CDR3 comprises 14 residues. CDR1 SQVTM and CDR2 ANQGSEA come from the germline V gene. Trimming removed 3 bases from V and 3 bases from J, with 13 bases in between. Here the CDR3 DNA reads TGCAGCGTTGATCTAGTAGTGACGACAGATACGCAGTATTTT. It encodes CSVDLVVTTDTQYF.

The chain recombines TRBV6-5 with TRBJ2-1, with D perhaps TRBD1 or TRBD2 (6 bases each). The CDR3 totals 14 residues. V was trimmed by 7 bases and J by 5 bases, leaving 15 bases between them. Germline-derived CDR1 and CDR2 are MNHEY and SVGAGI. This CDR3 is CASTPGAANNEQFF. CDR3 nucleotides: TGTGCCAGCACCCCGGGGGCGGCCAACAATGAGCAGTTCTTC.

The V and J genes are TRBV7-2 and TRBJ2-2; 9 bases fit TRBD1. V was clipped by 3 bases and J by 7 bases; unmatched bases: 3. The CDR3 is 14 amino acids. The germline V gene encodes CDR1 SGHTA and CDR2 FQGNSA. CDR3 nucleotide sequence: TGTGCCAGCAGCTTGACAGGGGGGGGCGGGGAGCTGTTTTTT. This translates into CASSLTGGGGELFF.

The chain links TRBV6-1 to TRBJ2-2; D is undetermined. The V and J ends lost 0 bases and 6 bases respectively, with 8 bases between them. The CDR3 extends over 14 amino acids. Germline V gives CDR1 MNHNS, CDR2 SASEGT. The CDR3 here is CASSEAVEAGELFF. As DNA, the CDR3 is TGTGCCAGCAGTGAAGCCGTAGAAGCCGGGGAGCTGTTTTTT.

The CDR3 here is CASSQEESALHF. The CDR3 DNA sequence: TGTGCCAGCAGCCAAGAAGAGTCTGCCCTCCACTTT. V usage is TRBV3-1 (or the pseudogene TRBV3-2) and J usage is TRBJ1-6, with D uncertain. The CDR3 has 12 residues. The ends were cut back, 0 bases at V and 14 bases at J, with 8 bases in the middle. CDR1 and CDR2 (germline): LGHDT, YNNKEL (reference sequence).

This CDR3 reads CASSLTLSTSGWIYNEQFF. The CDR3, as DNA: TGTGCCAGCAGCTTAACGTTAAGTACTAGCGGATGGATATACAATGAGCAGTTCTTC. The J gene is TRBJ2-1, the V gene TRBV7-3, with 8 bases aligning to TRBD2. Germline V CDR1 and CDR2: SGHTA, FQGTGA. This CDR3 has 19 amino acids. V lost 0 bases, J lost 4 bases, and 14 bases stayed unmatched. The whole variable domain, filled in from reference TRBV7-3 and TRBJ2-1, reads GAGVSQTPSNKVTEKGKYVELRCDPISGHTALYWYRQSLGQGPEFLIYFQGTGAADDSGLPNDRFFAVRPEGSVSTLKIQRTERGDSAVYLCASSLTLSTSGWIYNEQFFGPGTRLTVL.

The chain couples TRBV19 to TRBJ1-5, with a weak D call TRBD1 (6 bases). The V gene lost 3 bases and the J gene lost 1 base, with 13 bases spanning the gap. CDR1 is LNHDA and CDR2 is SQIVND in the germline V gene (reference sequence). The CDR3 runs to 16 residues. CDR3 in DNA: TGTGCCAGTAGTATCTTCCGGGACATGAGCAATCAGCCCCAGCATTTT. It is translated as CASSIFRDMSNQPQHF.

This clone was found once. J is TRBJ2-7 and V is TRBV7-2; 7 bases align to TRBD2. Germline CDR1 and CDR2: SGHTA and FQGNSA. There are 15 residues in the CDR3. J gave up 2 bases and V 1 base, and 5 bases lay outside the gene matches. CDR3 coding DNA: TGTGCCAGCAGCTTAGGAGGCGGGACTACCTACGAGCAGTACTTC. This encodes CASSLGGGTTYEQYF.

The CDR3 here is CASSDRAYEQYF. The CDR3 DNA reads as TGTGCCAGCAGTGACAGGGCCTACGAGCAGTACTTC. The gene calls are TRBV2 and TRBJ2-7; D might be TRBD1 (5 bases). Looked up from germline, CDR1 is SNHLY and CDR2 is FYNNEI. Trimming pared 3 bases from V and 2 bases from J, leaving 5 bases between. This CDR3 comprises 12 residues.

This chain uses TRBV19 with TRBJ2-7; 11 nucleotides match TRBD2. Germline V gene data show CDR1 as LNHDA and CDR2 as SQIVND (reference sequence). Germline trimming cut 6 bases from V and 3 bases from J; bases unmatched to any gene: 7. The CDR3 length is 15 residues. The CDR3 sequence: CASRTSGNSYYEQYF. Here the CDR3 DNA reads TGTGCCAGTAGGACTAGCGGGAATAGTTACTACGAGCAGTACTTC. Variable domain in full (rest from reference TRBV19 and TRBJ2-7): DGGITQSPKYLFRKEGQNVTLSCEQNLNHDAMYWYRQDPGQGLRLIYYSQIVNDFQKGDIAEGYSVSREKKESFPLTVTSAQKNPTAFYLCASRTSGNSYYEQYFGPGTRLTVT.

The chain recombines TRBV14 with TRBJ2-7; 7 bases are shared with TRBD2. Germline values: CDR1 SGHDN, CDR2 FVKESK. This CDR3 comprises 15 residues. Trimming at V came to 1 base and at J to 7 bases, leaving 10 bases not matched to a gene. DNA for the CDR3: TGTGCCAGCAGCCAAGCGCTGGGGGGGAGAAATGAGCAGTACTTC. Amino acids: CASSQALGGRNEQYF.

In its sample, this clone was seen a few times. The J gene is TRBJ1-6, the V gene TRBV19; D is possibly TRBD1 (5 bases). With 5 bases removed from V and 13 bases from J, the gap between germline ends came to 15 bases. Germline V gene sequence: CDR1 LNHDA, CDR2 SQIVND (reference sequence). The length of the CDR3 is 13 residues. The CDR3 DNA follows: TGTGCCAGTAGTGGGGGGGAGGGGTCTCCCCTCCACTTT. Amino acids: CASSGGEGSPLHF.

The CDR3 spells CAFATGLITEAFF. Here the CDR3 DNA reads TGTGCCTTCGCGACAGGTTTAATCACTGAAGCTTTCTTT. The gene calls are TRBV30 and TRBJ1-1, with D tentatively TRBD1 (6 bases). The V end lost 7 bases, the J end lost 4 bases, and 16 bases lay between the germline ends. Looked up from germline, CDR1 is GTSNPN and CDR2 is SVGIG (reference sequence). The CDR3 is 13 amino acids.

This sequence joins TRBV19 and TRBJ2-3; D perhaps matches TRBD2 (6 bases). Trimming removed 3 bases at V and 5 bases at J, with 15 bases between. This CDR3 spans 15 amino acids. Looked up from germline, CDR1 is LNHDA and CDR2 is SQIVND (reference sequence). This CDR3 reads CASSMLGRPGDTQYF. The DNA for the CDR3 is TGTGCCAGTAGTATGTTAGGGAGGCCGGGAGATACGCAGTATTTT.

The V and J genes are TRBV10-3 and TRBJ2-7; 11 bases line up with TRBD1. The CDR3 has 13 amino acids. Germline V gives CDR1 ENHRY, CDR2 SYGVKD. Trimming at V came to 11 bases and at J to 3 bases, leaving 6 bases not matched to a gene. DNA for the CDR3: TGTGCCTCTCTTGGGACAGGGGGCTACGAGCAGTACTTC. Translating gives CASLGTGGYEQYF.

V is TRBV28 and J is TRBJ1-2; D not resolved. CDR1 MDHEN and CDR2 SYDVKM come from the germline V gene. This CDR3 contains 13 residues. V was pared by 3 bases and J by 4 bases, with 9 bases between. The CDR3 loop reads CASSFNRGYGYTF. Here the CDR3 DNA reads TGTGCCAGCAGTTTCAATCGAGGCTATGGCTACACCTTC.

The chain recombines TRBV28 with TRBJ1-2, with a tentative D call TRBD1 (6 bases). The V and J ends lost 5 bases and 4 bases respectively, with 23 bases between them. From germline, CDR1 is MDHEN and CDR2 SYDVKM. The CDR3 is 17 residues long. The CDR3 DNA sequence: TGTGCCAGCAGTCTCTCGGACAGCGGATCCAACCGCTATGGCTACACCTTC. Residues: CASSLSDSGSNRYGYTF.

The genes are TRBV7-2 and TRBJ2-7; 14 nucleotides agree with TRBD2. The CDR3 consists of 18 residues. The V gene end was trimmed by 1 base and the J gene end by 2 bases; junction bases not matched to a gene: 7. Germline values: CDR1 SGHTA, CDR2 FQGNSA. The CDR3 nucleotides are TGTGCCAGCAGCTTAGGGACTAGCGGGAGGACCACCCCCTACGAGCAGTACTTC. It is translated as CASSLGTSGRTTPYEQYF.

The chain has TRBV15 and TRBJ2-4, with TRBD1 identical over 9 bases. Trimming cost V 1 base and J 6 bases; bases outside gene matches: 4. Germline CDR1 LNHNV, CDR2 YYDKDF (reference sequence). The CDR3 contains 15 residues. CDR3 residues: CATSRGGTGTNIQYF. The CDR3 coding sequence is TGTGCCACCAGCAGAGGGGGGACAGGGACAAACATTCAGTACTTC. The variable domain in full, completed from reference TRBV15 and TRBJ2-4, reads DAMVIQNPRYQVTQFGKPVTLSCSQTLNHNVMYWYQQKSSQAPKLLFHYYDKDFNNEADTPDNFQSRRPNTSFCFLDIRSPGLGDTAMYLCATSRGGTGTNIQYFGAGTRLSVL.

This chain uses TRBV28 with TRBJ2-2; 9 bases are shared with TRBD2. The CDR3 length is 14 residues. Germline V gene lookup returns CDR1 MDHEN and CDR2 SYDVKM. Germline trimming cut 3 bases from V and 8 bases from J; bases unmatched to any gene: 4. CDR3 residues: CASSLGLAGGELFF. The CDR3 DNA is TGTGCCAGCAGTTTGGGGCTAGCGGGAGGGGAGCTGTTTTTT. Full variable domain (remainder filled in from reference TRBV28 and TRBJ2-2): DVKVTQSSRYLVKRTGEKVFLECVQDMDHENMFWYRQDPGLGLRLIYFSYDVKMKEKGDIPEGYSVSREKKERFSLILESASTNQTSMYLCASSLGLAGGELFFGEGSRLTVL.

As DNA, the CDR3 is TGTGCCAGCTGTAGAGTGTCCTACAATGAGCAGTTCTTC. This translates into CASCRVSYNEQFF. The chain recombines TRBV28 with TRBJ2-1; D is unresolved. V was pared by 8 bases and J by 1 base, with 9 bases between. The CDR3 contains 13 residues. CDR1 MDHEN and CDR2 SYDVKM come from the germline V gene.

The J gene is TRBJ1-1, the V gene TRBV5-8, with unresolved D. V lost 4 bases to trimming and J lost 11 bases, with 15 bases between them. CDR1 and CDR2 from the germline V gene are SGHTS and YDEGEE. The CDR3 is 12 residues long. The CDR3 loop is CASSPKWDAAFF. The CDR3 region has the DNA TGTGCCAGCAGCCCCAAGTGGGATGCGGCTTTCTTT.

The V gene is TRBV30, the J gene TRBJ1-1, with no clear D. CDR3 length: 12 amino acids. The germline CDR1 and CDR2 sequences are GTSNPN and SVGIG (reference sequence). Trimming stripped 7 bases from V and 8 bases from J, with 17 bases between. The CDR3 nucleotides are TGTGCCTCCCAAGGCCGGTCGGTAGAAGCTTTCTTT. The encoded protein is CASQGRSVEAFF.

This chain joins TRBV7-2 and TRBJ2-7; the match to TRBD2 covers 7 bases. Germline CDR1 SGHTA, CDR2 FQGNSA. The CDR3 has 17 residues. Germline trimming cut 1 base from V and 4 bases from J; bases unmatched to any gene: 13. DNA of the CDR3: TGTGCCAGCAGCTTAGGGGGTTTTGGAGCGGGAACATACGAGCAGTACTTC. Protein: CASSLGGFGAGTYEQYF.

J is TRBJ2-2 and V is TRBV4-1; D is tentatively TRBD1 or TRBD2 (5 bases each). CDR3 size: 16 residues. Looked up from germline, CDR1 is MGHRA and CDR2 is YSYEKL. Trimming pared 4 bases from V and 5 bases from J, leaving 17 bases between. CDR3 sequence reads: CASSPRDVALTGELFF. CDR3 nucleotides: TGCGCCAGCAGCCCCCGGGACGTCGCTTTAACCGGGGAGCTGTTTTTT.

V gene TRBV5-6 combines with J gene TRBJ2-7, with unresolved D. V was pared by 0 bases and J by 4 bases, with 5 bases between. Germline V gene data show CDR1 as SGHDT and CDR2 as YYEEEE. This CDR3 region has 12 residues. The CDR3 reads CASSLDRYEQYF. CDR3 nucleotides: TGTGCCAGCAGCTTGGACAGATACGAGCAGTACTTC.